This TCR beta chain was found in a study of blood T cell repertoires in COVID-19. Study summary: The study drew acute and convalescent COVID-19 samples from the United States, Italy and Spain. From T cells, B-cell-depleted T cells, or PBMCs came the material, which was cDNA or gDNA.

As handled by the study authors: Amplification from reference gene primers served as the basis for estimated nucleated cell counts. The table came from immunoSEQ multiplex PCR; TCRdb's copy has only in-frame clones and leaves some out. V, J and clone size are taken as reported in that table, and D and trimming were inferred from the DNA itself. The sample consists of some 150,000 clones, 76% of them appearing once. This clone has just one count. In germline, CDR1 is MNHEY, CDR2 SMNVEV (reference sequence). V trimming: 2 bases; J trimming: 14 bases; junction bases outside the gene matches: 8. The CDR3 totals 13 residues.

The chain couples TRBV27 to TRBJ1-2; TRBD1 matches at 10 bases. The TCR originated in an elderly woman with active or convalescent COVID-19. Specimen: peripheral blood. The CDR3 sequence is CASSLQRQGARTF. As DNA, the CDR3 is TGTGCCAGCAGTTTACAAAGACAGGGGGCGCGTACCTTC.